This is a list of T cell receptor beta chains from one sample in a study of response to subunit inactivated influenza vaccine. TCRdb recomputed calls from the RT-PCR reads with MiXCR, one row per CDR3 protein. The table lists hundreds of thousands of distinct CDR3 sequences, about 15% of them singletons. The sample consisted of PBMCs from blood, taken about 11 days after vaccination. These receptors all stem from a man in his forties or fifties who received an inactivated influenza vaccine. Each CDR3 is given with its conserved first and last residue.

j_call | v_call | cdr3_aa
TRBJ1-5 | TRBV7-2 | CASSFQGSNQPQHF
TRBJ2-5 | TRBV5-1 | CASSFGTGIGETQYF
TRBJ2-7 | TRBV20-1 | CSARSPSGISQYF
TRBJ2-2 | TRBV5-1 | CASSPRTGNTGELFF
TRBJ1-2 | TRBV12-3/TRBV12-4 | CASGQIPNYGYTF
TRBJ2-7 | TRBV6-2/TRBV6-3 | CASSNTTGGSPNEQYF
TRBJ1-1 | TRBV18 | CASSPRGENTEAFF
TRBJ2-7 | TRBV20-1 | CSATRPADAYEQYF
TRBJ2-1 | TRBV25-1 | CASSDLAGVLF
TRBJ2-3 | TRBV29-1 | CSAAGTSTDTQYF
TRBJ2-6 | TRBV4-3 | CASSQGRDSGANVLTF
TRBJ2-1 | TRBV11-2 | CASSFFGSGRLSSYNEQFF
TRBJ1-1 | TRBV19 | CASTKDRVNTEAFF
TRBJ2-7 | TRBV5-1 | CASSLGDSLSEQYF
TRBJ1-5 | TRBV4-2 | CASSQLTPNQPQHF
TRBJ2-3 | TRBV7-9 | CASSSGESRTDTQYF
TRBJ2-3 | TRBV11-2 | CASSSLRQIPDTQYF
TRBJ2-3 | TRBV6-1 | CASTLSLAVTDTQYF
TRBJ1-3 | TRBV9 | CASSGQSSGNTIYF
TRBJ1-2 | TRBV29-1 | CSVGGGESGYTF
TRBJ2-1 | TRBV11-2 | CASNFGNNEQFF
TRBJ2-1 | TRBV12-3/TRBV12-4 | CASKMVGGVAYNEQFF
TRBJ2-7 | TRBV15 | CATSRDRGTGHEQYF
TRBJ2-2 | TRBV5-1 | CASSRDRTNTGELFF
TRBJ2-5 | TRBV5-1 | CASSPQLAGGSQETQYF
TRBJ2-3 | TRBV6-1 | CASSRQGRTDTQYF
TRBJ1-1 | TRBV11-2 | CASSLDSNLVNTEAFF
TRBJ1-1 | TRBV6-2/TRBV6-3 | CASSWLGQLKNTEAFF
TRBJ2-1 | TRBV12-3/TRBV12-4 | CASSLRQGARTNEQFF
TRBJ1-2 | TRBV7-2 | CASSGKTGGDYGYTF
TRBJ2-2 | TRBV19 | CATGQGNTGELFF
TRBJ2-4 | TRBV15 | CATSPVAVAKNIQYF
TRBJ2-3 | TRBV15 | CATTSDRTDTQYF
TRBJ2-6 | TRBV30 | CAWSRTWDRGSSGANVLTF
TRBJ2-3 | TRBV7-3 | CASSLNREADTQYF